The T cell receptor beta chain described here comes from a study of T cell responses to AZD1222 COVID-19 vaccine. Overall study findings and caveats: Targets within unmutated variant regions were reportedly found for nearly half of spike-specific TCRs. Repertoire collection took place solely once the T cell response had peaked. Clonal diversity was possibly underestimated, and the donors were mostly white British, with more females.

The table came from immunoSEQ multiplex PCR; TCRdb's copy has only in-frame clones and leaves some out. The data contain approximately 120,000 clones, about 79% of them seen just once; the ten biggest clones take up approximately 26%. There are 17 residues in the CDR3. Looked up from germline, CDR1 is LGHNA and CDR2 is YSLEER. V was clipped by 3 bases and J by 8 bases; unmatched bases: 10. This clone was found a few times. What it binds is unknown. The receptor comes from an adult who received the AZD1222 COVID-19 vaccine. The sample consisted of peripheral blood, taken 28 days after the second AZD1222 dose. The chain employs TRBV4-3 and TRBJ2-2, with TRBD2 matching 12 bases. CDR3 region: CASSHLAGGPLAGELFF. As DNA, the CDR3 is TGCGCCAGCAGCCATCTAGCGGGGGGGCCGTTGGCTGGGGAGCTGTTTTTT.